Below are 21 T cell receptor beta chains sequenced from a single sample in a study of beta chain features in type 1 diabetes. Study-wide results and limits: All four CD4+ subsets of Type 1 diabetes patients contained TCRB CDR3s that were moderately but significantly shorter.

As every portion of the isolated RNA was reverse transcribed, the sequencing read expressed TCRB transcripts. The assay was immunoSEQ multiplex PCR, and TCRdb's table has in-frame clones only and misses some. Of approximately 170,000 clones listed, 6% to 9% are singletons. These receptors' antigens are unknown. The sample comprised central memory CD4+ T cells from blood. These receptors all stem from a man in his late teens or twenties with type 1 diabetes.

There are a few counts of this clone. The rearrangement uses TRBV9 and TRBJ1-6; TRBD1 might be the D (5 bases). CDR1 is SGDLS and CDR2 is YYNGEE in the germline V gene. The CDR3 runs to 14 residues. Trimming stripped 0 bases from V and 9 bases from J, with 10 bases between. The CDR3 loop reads CASSVGTLSSPLHF. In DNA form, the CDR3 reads TGTGCCAGCAGCGTAGGGACACTGAGTTCACCCCTCCACTTT.

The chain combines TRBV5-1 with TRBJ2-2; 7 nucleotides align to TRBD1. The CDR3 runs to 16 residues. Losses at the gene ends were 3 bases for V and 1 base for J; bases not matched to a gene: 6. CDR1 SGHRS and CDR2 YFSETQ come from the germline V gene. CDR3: CASSSRSGGNTGELFF. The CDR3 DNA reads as TGCGCCAGCAGCTCTCGGTCAGGGGGGAACACCGGGGAGCTGTTTTTT.

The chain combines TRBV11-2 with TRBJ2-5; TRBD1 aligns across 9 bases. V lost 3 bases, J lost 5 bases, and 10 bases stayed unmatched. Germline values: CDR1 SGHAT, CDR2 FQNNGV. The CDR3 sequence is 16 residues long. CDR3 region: CASSFTGGSARETQYF. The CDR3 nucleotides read TGTGCCAGCAGCTTCACAGGGGGCTCTGCTCGGGAGACCCAGTACTTC.

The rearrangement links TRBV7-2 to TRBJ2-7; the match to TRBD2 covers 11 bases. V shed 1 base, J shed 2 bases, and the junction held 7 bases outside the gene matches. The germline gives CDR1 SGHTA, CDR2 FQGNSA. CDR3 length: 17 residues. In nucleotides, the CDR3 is TGTGCCAGCAGCTTAGGCACTAGCGGGAGTACCCCCTACGAGCAGTACTTC. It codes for CASSLGTSGSTPYEQYF.

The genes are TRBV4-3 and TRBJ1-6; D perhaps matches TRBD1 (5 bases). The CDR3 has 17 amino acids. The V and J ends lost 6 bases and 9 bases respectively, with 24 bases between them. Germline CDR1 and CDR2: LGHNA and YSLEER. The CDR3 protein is CASSQRIREGVGSPLHF. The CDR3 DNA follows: TGCGCCAGCAGTCAAAGAATCAGGGAGGGAGTGGGTTCACCCCTCCACTTT.

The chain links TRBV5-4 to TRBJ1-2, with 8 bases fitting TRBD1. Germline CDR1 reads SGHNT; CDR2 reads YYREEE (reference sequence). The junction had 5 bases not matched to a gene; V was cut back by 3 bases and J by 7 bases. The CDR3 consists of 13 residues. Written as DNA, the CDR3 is TGTGCCAGCAGCTACGACAGGGGATCTGGCTACACCTTC. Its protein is CASSYDRGSGYTF. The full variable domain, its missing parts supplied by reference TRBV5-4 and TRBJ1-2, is ETGVTQSPTHLIKTRGQQVTLRCSSQSGHNTVSWYQQALGQGPQFIFQYYREEENGRGNFPPRFSGLQFPNYSSELNVNALELDDSALYLCASSYDRGSGYTFGSGTRLTVV.

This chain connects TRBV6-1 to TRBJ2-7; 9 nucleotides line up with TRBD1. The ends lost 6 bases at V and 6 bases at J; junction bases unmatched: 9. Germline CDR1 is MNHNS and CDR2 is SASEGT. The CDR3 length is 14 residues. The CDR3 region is CASRGQGALREQYF. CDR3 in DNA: TGTGCCAGCAGGGGACAGGGAGCATTGCGCGAGCAGTACTTC.

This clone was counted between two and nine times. The CDR3: CASSKSSGSPGDEQFF. Written as DNA, the CDR3 is TGTGCCAGCAGCAAGAGTAGCGGGAGCCCCGGGGATGAGCAGTTCTTC. The chain combines TRBV11-2 with TRBJ2-1; 9 bases match TRBD2. Germline values: CDR1 SGHAT, CDR2 FQNNGV. This CDR3 has 16 amino acids. J gave up 8 bases and V 5 bases, and 13 bases lay outside the gene matches. Looking up the rest from reference TRBV11-2 and TRBJ2-1 gives the full variable domain: EAGVAQSPRYKIIEKRQSVAFWCNPISGHATLYWYQQILGQGPKLLIQFQNNGVVDDSQLPKDRFSAERLKGVDSTLKIQPAKLEDSAVYLCASSKSSGSPGDEQFFGPGTRLTVL.

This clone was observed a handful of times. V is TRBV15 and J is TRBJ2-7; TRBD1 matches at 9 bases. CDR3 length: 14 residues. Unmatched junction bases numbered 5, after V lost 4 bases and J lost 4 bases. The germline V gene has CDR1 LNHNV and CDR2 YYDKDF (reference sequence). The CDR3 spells CATSNNRGPYEQYF. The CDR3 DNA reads TGTGCCACCAGCAATAACAGGGGGCCGTACGAGCAGTACTTC.

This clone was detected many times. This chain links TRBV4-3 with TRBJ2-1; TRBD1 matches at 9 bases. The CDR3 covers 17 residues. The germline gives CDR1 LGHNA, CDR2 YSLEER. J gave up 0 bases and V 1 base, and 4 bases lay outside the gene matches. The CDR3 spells CASSQVRGQGSYNEQFF. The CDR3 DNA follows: TGCGCCAGCAGCCAAGTTAGGGGACAGGGCTCCTACAATGAGCAGTTCTTC.

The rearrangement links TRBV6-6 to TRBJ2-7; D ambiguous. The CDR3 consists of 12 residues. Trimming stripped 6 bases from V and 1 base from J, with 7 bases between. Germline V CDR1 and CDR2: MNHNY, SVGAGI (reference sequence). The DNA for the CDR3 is TGTGCCAGCAGCCGTACTTCCTACGAGCAGTACTTC. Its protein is CASSRTSYEQYF.

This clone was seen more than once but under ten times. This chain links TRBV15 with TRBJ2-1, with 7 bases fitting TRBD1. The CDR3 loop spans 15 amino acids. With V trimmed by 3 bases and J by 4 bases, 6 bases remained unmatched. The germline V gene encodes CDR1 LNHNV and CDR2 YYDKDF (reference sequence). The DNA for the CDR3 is TGTGCCACCAGCAGGAGGGGGCAGGGGTACAATGAGCAGTTCTTC. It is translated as CATSRRGQGYNEQFF.

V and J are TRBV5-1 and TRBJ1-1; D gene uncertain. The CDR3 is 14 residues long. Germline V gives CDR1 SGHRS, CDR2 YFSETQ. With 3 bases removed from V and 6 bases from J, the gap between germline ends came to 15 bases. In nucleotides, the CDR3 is TGCGCCAGCAGCTGGGGAGGGCAAGCGGCTGAAGCTTTCTTT. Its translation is CASSWGGQAAEAFF.

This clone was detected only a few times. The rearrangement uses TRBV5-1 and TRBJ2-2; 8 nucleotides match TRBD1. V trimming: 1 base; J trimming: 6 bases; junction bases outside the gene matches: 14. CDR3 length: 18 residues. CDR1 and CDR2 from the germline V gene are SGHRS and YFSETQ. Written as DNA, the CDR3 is TGCGCCAGCAGCTTGTTGGTGAGGACAGGGAGCCCCGCCGGGGAGCTGTTTTTT. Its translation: CASSLLVRTGSPAGELFF.

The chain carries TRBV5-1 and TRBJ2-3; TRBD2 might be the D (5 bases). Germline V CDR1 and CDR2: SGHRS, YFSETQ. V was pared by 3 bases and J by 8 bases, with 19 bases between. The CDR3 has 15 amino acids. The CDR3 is CASSSGPLGVGTQYF. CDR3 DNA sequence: TGCGCCAGCAGCTCCGGACCCCTGGGAGTGGGTACGCAGTATTTT.

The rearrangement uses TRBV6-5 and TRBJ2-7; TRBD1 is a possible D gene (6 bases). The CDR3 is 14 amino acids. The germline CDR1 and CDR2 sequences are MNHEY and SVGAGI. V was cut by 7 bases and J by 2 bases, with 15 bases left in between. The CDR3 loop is CASTDLDRAYEQYF. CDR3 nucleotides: TGTGCCAGCACCGACCTGGACAGAGCCTACGAGCAGTACTTC.

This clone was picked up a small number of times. CDR3 loop: CASSLEGPLSEQYF. The CDR3 coding sequence is TGCGCCAGCAGCTTGGAGGGGCCCCTTTCCGAGCAGTACTTC. The chain is built from TRBV5-1 and TRBJ2-7; weak D call: TRBD1 (5 bases). The CDR3 has 14 residues. V dropped 0 bases and J dropped 6 bases, with 13 bases sitting between them. The germline CDR1 and CDR2 sequences are SGHRS and YFSETQ.

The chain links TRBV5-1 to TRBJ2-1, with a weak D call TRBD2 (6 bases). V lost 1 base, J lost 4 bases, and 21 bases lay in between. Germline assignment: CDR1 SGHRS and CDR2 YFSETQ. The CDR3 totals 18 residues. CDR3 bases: TGCGCCAGCAGCTTGACTGCTTCGGGGGAAGTAGCATACAATGAGCAGTTCTTC. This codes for CASSLTASGEVAYNEQFF. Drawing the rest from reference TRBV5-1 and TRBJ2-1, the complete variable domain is KAGVTQTPRYLIKTRGQQVTLSCSPISGHRSVSWYQQTPGQGLQFLFEYFSETQRNKGNFPGRFSGRQFSNSRSEMNVSTLELGDSALYLCASSLTASGEVAYNEQFFGPGTRLTVL.

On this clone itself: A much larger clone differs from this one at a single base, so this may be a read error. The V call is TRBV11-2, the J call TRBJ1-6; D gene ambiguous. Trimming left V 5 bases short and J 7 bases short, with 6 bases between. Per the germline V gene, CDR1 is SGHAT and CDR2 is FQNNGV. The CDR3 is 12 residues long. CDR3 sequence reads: CASSHMNSPLHF. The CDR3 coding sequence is TGTGCCAGCAGCCACATGAATTCACCCCTCCACTTT.

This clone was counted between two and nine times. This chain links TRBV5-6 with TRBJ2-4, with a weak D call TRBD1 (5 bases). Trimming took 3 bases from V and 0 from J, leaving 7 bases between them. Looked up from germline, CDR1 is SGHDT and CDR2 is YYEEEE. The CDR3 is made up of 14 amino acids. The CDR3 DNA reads TGTGCCAGCAGCTCACAGGAAGCCAAAAACATTCAGTACTTC. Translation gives CASSSQEAKNIQYF.

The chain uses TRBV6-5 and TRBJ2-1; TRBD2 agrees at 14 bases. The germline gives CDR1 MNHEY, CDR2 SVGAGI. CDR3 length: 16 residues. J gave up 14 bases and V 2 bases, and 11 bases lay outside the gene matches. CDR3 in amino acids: CASSYSTPGLAGVKFF. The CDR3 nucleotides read TGTGCCAGCAGTTACAGTACTCCGGGACTAGCGGGAGTCAAGTTCTTC.